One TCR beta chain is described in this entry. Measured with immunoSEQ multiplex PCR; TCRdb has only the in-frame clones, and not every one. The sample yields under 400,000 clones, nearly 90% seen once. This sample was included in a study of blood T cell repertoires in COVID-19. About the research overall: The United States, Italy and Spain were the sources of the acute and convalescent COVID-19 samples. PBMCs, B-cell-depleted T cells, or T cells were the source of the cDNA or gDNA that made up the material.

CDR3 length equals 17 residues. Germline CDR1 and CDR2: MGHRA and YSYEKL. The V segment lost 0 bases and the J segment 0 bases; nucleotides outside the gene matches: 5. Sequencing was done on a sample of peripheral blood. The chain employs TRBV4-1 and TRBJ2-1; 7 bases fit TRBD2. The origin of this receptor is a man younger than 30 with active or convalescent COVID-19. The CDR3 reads CASSQDFGGSSYNEQFF. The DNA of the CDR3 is TGCGCCAGCAGCCAAGATTTCGGCGGGAGCTCCTACAATGAGCAGTTCTTC.